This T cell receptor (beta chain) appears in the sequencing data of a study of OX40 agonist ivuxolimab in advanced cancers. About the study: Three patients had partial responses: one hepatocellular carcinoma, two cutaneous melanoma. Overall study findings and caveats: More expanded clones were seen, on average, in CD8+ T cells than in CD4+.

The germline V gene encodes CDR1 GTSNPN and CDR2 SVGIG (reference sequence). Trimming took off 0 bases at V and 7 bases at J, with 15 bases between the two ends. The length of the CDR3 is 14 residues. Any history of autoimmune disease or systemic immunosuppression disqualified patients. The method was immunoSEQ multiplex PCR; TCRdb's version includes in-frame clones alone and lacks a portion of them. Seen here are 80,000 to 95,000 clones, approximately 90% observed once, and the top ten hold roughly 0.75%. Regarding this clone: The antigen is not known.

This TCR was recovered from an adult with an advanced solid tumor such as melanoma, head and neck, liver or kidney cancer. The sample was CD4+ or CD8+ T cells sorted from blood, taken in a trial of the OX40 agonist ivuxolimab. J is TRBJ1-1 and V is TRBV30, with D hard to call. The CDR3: CAWSVLGTRDEAFF. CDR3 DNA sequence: TGTGCCTGGAGTGTACTCGGTACCCGAGATGAAGCTTTCTTT.